This T cell receptor beta chain was identified during a study of somatic mutations in cytotoxic T cells in rheumatoid arthritis listed by TCRdb under 2017. The study in broad terms: Right after diagnosis and prior to the start of any treatment, roughly 30 ml EDTA of peripheral blood was drawn from patients. TCRB deep sequencing covered some 65 patients with rheumatoid arthritis along with under 25 healthy controls. The median ages of the patient and control groups were essentially identical. The study asked whether expanded CD8+ T-cell clones in newly diagnosed, untreated rheumatoid arthritis carry somatic mutations, and used TCRB deep sequencing to characterize clonality. Some V beta antibody-stained T-cell populations were flow-sorted on a FACSAria II or Sony SH800 at nearly 100% purity, and sorted V beta1+ cells also underwent TCRB sequencing. Broad study findings and their caveats: The expanded CD8+ clones had unknown antigen targets, and not appearing in virus-specific databases did not rule out that they were virus-specific. Rheumatoid arthritis patients and age-matched healthy controls did not significantly differ in CD8+ T-cell clonality. In about an eighth of the roughly 65 patients the largest CD8+ clone exceeded 20% of CD8+ cells, and several identical CD8+ TCRB sequences were shared between blood and synovial fluid. The slight TRBV07 underrepresentation in patients was not adjusted for multiple comparisons. CD8+ clonality increased with age in patients (Spearman r ≈ 0.5) but not in healthy controls.

Worth noting for this clone: Its antigen is still unknown. No base quality information exists; no much larger clone differs at one position.

Reading from cysteine to phenylalanine, the CDR3 counts 14 amino acids. Only the CDR3 part of the read is kept: 42 bases, read in frame from the first base. The germline V gene (reference sequence) gives CDR1 as MNHEY and CDR2 as SMNVEV. For this chain, trimming is 7 bases at the V end and 3 bases at the J end, and the number of junction bases without a gene match is 6. CD4+ and CD8+ cells were isolated by positive magnetic bead selection on an AutoMACS, and purity was checked by flow cytometry. A TCR V beta antibody panel was used in flow cytometry to screen first for clonal expansions, which were then characterized by TCRB deep sequencing of sorted CD8+ fractions. Ficoll-Paque PLUS density gradient separation was used to isolate peripheral blood mononuclear cells. Nucleospin Tissue or Tissue XS kits were used to extract DNA from CD4-enriched, CD8-enriched or PBMC samples, and a Qubit 2.0 fluorometer was used for quantification.

TCRB CDR3 sequencing used the immunoSEQ assay on genomic DNA. The authors' analysis ran thus. Patient CD8+ clones larger than 1% were compared against published virus-specific TCRB sequences, and only a few matched. The analyses included only productive TCRB rearrangements. Defining a clone by its unique TCRB CDR3 sequence, the study calculated clonality as a productive clonality index derived from Shannon entropy. Repertoire overlap for a pair of samples was computed from each clone's template counts relative to total templates per sample. Flow cytometry-measured V-gene usage correlated with V-gene usage from TCRB sequencing, with a Spearman r of about 0.65. Not all clones reach the TCRdb copy of this immuneACCESS table, which keeps in-frame sequences only. Checked studies attribute under half of the gap to unresolved V genes and leave the rest unexplained. The V and J calls and clone size are taken from that table; D and trimming were inferred from the DNA. Within this sample are tens of thousands of clones, with nearly 80% of them counted one time only. The ten top clones hold about 10% of the sample.

The sequence came from an adult with rheumatoid arthritis. Sample: CD8+ T cells sorted from blood. Recombination joined TRBV27 with TRBJ1-5; 7 bases in the junction line up with TRBD1. The DNA is as follows: TGTGCCAGCACCCCGGGACAGCCCAATCAGCCCCAGCATTTT. Translated, it gives CASTPGQPNQPQHF.